These 27 T cell receptor beta chains share one sample of origin, sequenced in a study of cytomegalovirus exposure and HLA in healthy donors. PCR used 60 Vbeta primers and 13 Jbeta primers. TCRdb keeps only in-frame clones here, not all; method: immunoSEQ multiplex PCR. The sample carries about 200,000 clones, more than 75% recorded once. The sequenced material came from PBMCs. These receptors all stem from a woman aged 40 to 55 in good health and CMV-seronegative.

CDR3: CASSSPPGTRAMGNNEQFF. DNA of the CDR3: TGTGCCAGCAGTTCCCCACCCGGGACTAGGGCGATGGGGAACAATGAGCAGTTCTTC. The J gene is TRBJ2-1, the V gene TRBV28, with 8 bases aligning to TRBD2. The CDR3 sequence is 19 residues long. V trimming: 4 bases; J trimming: 5 bases; junction bases outside the gene matches: 19. The germline V gene has CDR1 MDHEN and CDR2 SYDVKM.

Points on this clone: The junction differs from germline at one of its ends, possibly a read error. V usage is TRBV30 and J usage is TRBJ2-7, with D possibly TRBD1 on 6 matching bases. The CDR3 has 11 amino acids. The germline V gene has CDR1 GTSNPN and CDR2 SVGIG (reference sequence). The DNA of the CDR3 is TGTGCCTGGAGTCCCGGGACAACAACGGAATTC. Translation gives CAWSPGTTTEF.

As to this clone: One junction end disagrees with the germline gene, perhaps due to a read error. This chain joins TRBV7-9 and TRBJ2-4; the D gene is possibly TRBD2 (5 bases). Looked up from germline, CDR1 is SEHNR and CDR2 is FQNEAQ (reference sequence). This CDR3 spans 13 amino acids. The CDR3 here is CSSSSSNEGIQYF. The CDR3 nucleotides read TGTTCCAGCAGCTCCAGTAACGAGGGCATTCAGTACTTC.

The rearrangement joins TRBV21-1 to TRBJ2-7; TRBD1, the D gene given by the table, was not confirmed from the DNA. TRBV21-1 is a pseudogene segment. The CDR3 length is 19 residues. CDR3 bases: TGTGCCAGCCAAATACCCCAAAAATTGGGCCCCATCCCCTCCTACGAGCAGTACTTC. This codes for CASQIPQKLGPIPSYEQYF.

This clone was recorded a few times. The chain's CDR3 is CASSQDSGTPLHF. CDR3 coding DNA: TGTGCCAGCAGCCAAGATAGTGGGACTCCCCTCCACTTT. The V and J genes are TRBV4-2 and TRBJ1-6, with D possibly matching TRBD1 (5 bases). This CDR3 has 13 amino acids. V was pared by 0 bases and J by 13 bases, with 10 bases between. CDR1 and CDR2 (germline): LGHNA, YNFKEQ.

The chain links TRBV2 to TRBJ1-5; D remains ambiguous. V gave up 7 bases and J gave up 0 bases, with 7 bases separating them. CDR3 length: 13 amino acids. Looked up from germline, CDR1 is SNHLY and CDR2 is FYNNEI. CDR3 in amino acids: CASNQDSNQPQHF. For the CDR3, the DNA is TGTGCCAGCAACCAGGATAGCAATCAGCCCCAGCATTTT.

The chain carries TRBV18 and TRBJ1-1; the D is unclear. The CDR3 has 14 residues. CDR1 and CDR2 from the germline V gene are KGHSH and LQKENI. The germline V and J ends were trimmed by 4 bases and 4 bases, with 13 bases remaining between them. As DNA, the CDR3 is TGTGCCAGCTCACGCAATGATGGGAGCACTGAAGCTTTCTTT. As protein: CASSRNDGSTEAFF.

The chain combines TRBV10-2 with TRBJ2-1; 9 bases are a match to TRBD2. J lost 6 bases, V lost 10 bases, and 13 bases had no gene match. The CDR3 loop spans 15 amino acids. Germline V lookup: CDR1 WSHSY, CDR2 SAAADI. The CDR3 spells CAINGGLAGVNEQFF. CDR3 DNA: TGCGCCATCAACGGGGGCTTAGCGGGAGTCAATGAGCAGTTCTTC.

The V and J genes are TRBV19 and TRBJ1-5, with 8 positions matching TRBD1. Germline V gene lookup returns CDR1 LNHDA and CDR2 SQIVND (reference sequence). The V segment lost 3 bases and the J segment 1 base; nucleotides outside the gene matches: 5. The CDR3 is 16 residues long. The CDR3 DNA reads TGTGCCAGTAGTATCCAGGGGGCGGAAAGCAATCAGCCCCAGCATTTT. Its protein product is CASSIQGAESNQPQHF. Based on the CDR3 plus reference TRBV19 and TRBJ1-5, the full variable domain is DGGITQSPKYLFRKEGQNVTLSCEQNLNHDAMYWYRQDPGQGLRLIYYSQIVNDFQKGDIAEGYSVSREKKESFPLTVTSAQKNPTAFYLCASSIQGAESNQPQHFGDGTRLSIL.

About this clone: One end of the junction is discordant with germline, which a read error may explain. The chain joins TRBV5-4 to TRBJ1-1, with D tentatively TRBD1 (6 bases). Germline-derived CDR1 and CDR2 are SGHNT and YYREEE (reference sequence). The CDR3 loop spans 13 amino acids. Here the CDR3 reads CASSAARGPEPLF. In DNA form, the CDR3 reads TGTGCCAGCAGCGCGGCCAGGGGACCTGAACCGCTCTTT.

This clone appeared a few times. V is TRBV7-9 and J is TRBJ2-7; 14 bases are a match to TRBD2. There are 17 residues in the CDR3. Germline V lookup: CDR1 SEHNR, CDR2 FQNEAQ (reference sequence). The V segment lost 4 bases and the J segment 4 bases; nucleotides outside the gene matches: 9. The CDR3 sequence is CASSSGLAGGPPYEQYF. CDR3 DNA sequence: TGTGCCAGCAGCTCCGGACTAGCGGGAGGACCTCCATACGAGCAGTACTTC.

The gene calls are TRBV29-1 and TRBJ1-5; D is perhaps TRBD1 (6 bases). This CDR3 has 13 residues. V gave up 4 bases and J gave up 3 bases, with 10 bases separating them. The germline CDR1 and CDR2 sequences are SQVTM and ANQGSEA. The CDR3 reads CSVGRGANQPQHF. The CDR3, as DNA: TGCAGCGTTGGCCGGGGGGCCAATCAGCCCCAGCATTTT.

V is TRBV5-1 and J is TRBJ2-7; TRBD1 matches at 7 bases. From germline, CDR1 is SGHRS and CDR2 YFSETQ. J gave up 7 bases and V 1 base, and 8 bases lay outside the gene matches. This CDR3 has 14 residues. The DNA of the CDR3 is TGCGCCAGCAGCTTGCCGGGGACAGCTAGTGAGCAGTACTTC. It translates to CASSLPGTASEQYF.

This clone was seen a few times. The chain couples TRBV19 to TRBJ2-7; 8 bases are a match to TRBD1. Trimming took 1 base from V and 3 from J; bases not matched to a gene: 5. In germline, CDR1 is LNHDA, CDR2 SQIVND (reference sequence). CDR3 length: 15 amino acids. CDR3 protein: CASSIVKGTGYEQYF. Here the CDR3 DNA reads TGTGCCAGTAGTATAGTGAAGGGGACAGGCTACGAGCAGTACTTC.

This clone was detected only once. V and J are TRBV6-1 and TRBJ2-7; 10 nucleotides match TRBD1. Germline values: CDR1 MNHNS, CDR2 SASEGT. The CDR3 runs 15 residues. The V gene end was trimmed by 6 bases and the J gene end by 5 bases; junction bases not matched to a gene: 10. The CDR3 loop reads CASRETGTGVDEQYF. Written as DNA, the CDR3 is TGTGCCAGCAGAGAAACCGGGACAGGGGTTGACGAGCAGTACTTC.

This clone was seen a handful of times. The V gene is TRBV30, the J gene TRBJ1-4; possible D gene TRBD1, 5 bases. The V end was cut by 0 bases, the J end by 6 bases, with 11 bases between. This CDR3 comprises 14 residues. Per germline, CDR1 GTSNPN and CDR2 SVGIG (reference sequence). The CDR3 nucleotides read TGTGCCTGGAGTGTAAAGGGGTTCCATGAAAAACTGTTTTTT. Its protein product is CAWSVKGFHEKLFF.

The chain combines TRBV9 with TRBJ2-2, with TRBD2 matching over 7 bases. With 1 base clipped from V and 0 bases from J, the junction kept 9 bases outside the gene matches. The CDR3 contains 18 residues. From germline, CDR1 is SGDLS and CDR2 YYNGEE. The CDR3 protein is CASSVWGGPLANTGELFF. The CDR3 DNA reads TGTGCCAGCAGCGTATGGGGGGGTCCTCTAGCGAACACCGGGGAGCTGTTTTTT.

This chain uses TRBV28 with TRBJ1-2, with D perhaps matching TRBD1 (5 bases). V lost 1 base and J 5 bases, leaving 14 bases between the germline ends. CDR3 length: 15 amino acids. Germline lookup yields CDR1 MDHEN and CDR2 SYDVKM. The CDR3 is CASSLSEAGRYGYTF. For the CDR3, the DNA is TGTGCCAGCAGTTTATCTGAGGCAGGGAGGTATGGCTACACCTTC.

The V gene is TRBV7-9, the J gene TRBJ1-1; 7 bases fit TRBD1. This CDR3 is 15 amino acids long. Trimming removed 6 bases from V and 5 bases from J; junction bases left unmatched: 12. Germline CDR1 is SEHNR and CDR2 is FQNEAQ (reference sequence). The CDR3 coding sequence is TGTGCCAGCAGTTACGAGAGACAGGGCTGGACTGAAGCTTTCTTT. Its translation: CASSYERQGWTEAFF.

V is TRBV7-3 and J is TRBJ2-3; D possibly corresponds to TRBD2 (5 bases). V lost 3 bases to trimming and J lost 6 bases, with 22 bases between them. Looked up from germline, CDR1 is SGHTA and CDR2 is FQGTGA. This CDR3 has 17 amino acids. The CDR3 coding sequence is TGTGCCAGCAGCTTGTCCAGAAGGAGCGGCCATGCCGATACGCAGTATTTT. It specifies CASSLSRRSGHADTQYF. Together with reference TRBV7-3 and TRBJ2-3, the CDR3 gives the full variable domain: GAGVSQTPSNKVTEKGKYVELRCDPISGHTALYWYRQSLGQGPEFLIYFQGTGAADDSGLPNDRFFAVRPEGSVSTLKIQRTERGDSAVYLCASSLSRRSGHADTQYFGPGTRLTVL.

The CDR3 DNA follows: TGTGCCAGCAGTTACTCGACTAGCGAGACCCAGTACTTC. Translated: CASSYSTSETQYF. The V and J genes are TRBV6-6 and TRBJ2-5, with 7 positions matching TRBD2. Germline V gene lookup returns CDR1 MNHNY and CDR2 SVGAGI (reference sequence). The CDR3 is 13 amino acids. The V gene end was trimmed by 0 bases and the J gene end by 5 bases; junction bases not matched to a gene: 0.

The chain recombines TRBV2 with TRBJ1-3; tentatively, D is TRBD1 (5 bases). CDR3 length equals 12 residues. The V end was cut by 6 bases, the J end by 2 bases, with 5 bases between. The germline V gene has CDR1 SNHLY and CDR2 FYNNEI. The CDR3 DNA follows: TGTGCCAGCAGGGACACTGGAAACACCATATATTTT. Amino acid sequence: CASRDTGNTIYF.

Only one count was recorded for this clone. V is TRBV7-8 and J is TRBJ2-3; 16 bases fit TRBD2. The CDR3 totals 16 residues. V gave up 7 bases and J gave up 8 bases; unmatched junction bases: 9. The V gene's germline CDR1 is SGHVS and CDR2 FQNEAQ. In DNA form, the CDR3 reads TGTGCCAGCACCTCGACCGGGACTAGCGGGAGGGGTACGCAGTATTTT. Protein product: CASTSTGTSGRGTQYF.

The chain recombines TRBV4-1 with TRBJ2-5, with 8 bases that match TRBD1. This CDR3 is 15 amino acids long. The V gene end was trimmed by 1 base and the J gene end by 3 bases; junction bases not matched to a gene: 4. In germline, CDR1 is MGHRA, CDR2 YSYEKL. The chain's CDR3 is CASSQGGTGEETQYF. In nucleotides, the CDR3 is TGCGCCAGCAGCCAAGGAGGGACAGGAGAAGAGACCCAGTACTTC.

This clone was seen once. The J gene is TRBJ1-1, the V gene TRBV5-4; 9 nucleotides align to TRBD1. The CDR3 loop spans 13 amino acids. V trimming: 4 bases; J trimming: 5 bases; junction bases outside the gene matches: 3. Germline CDR1 is SGHNT and CDR2 is YYREEE (reference sequence). CDR3 DNA sequence: TGTGCCAGCAGCCCCGGGACAGGGACTGAAGCTTTCTTT. This translates into CASSPGTGTEAFF.

The chain couples TRBV11-2 to TRBJ2-7; no reliable D call. This CDR3 is 15 amino acids long. The germline CDR1 and CDR2 sequences are SGHAT and FQNNGV. Trimming took off 4 bases at V and 1 base at J, with 14 bases between the two ends. The CDR3 loop is CASSSRRLKSYEQYF. In DNA form, the CDR3 reads TGTGCCAGCAGCTCTAGACGGTTGAAATCCTACGAGCAGTACTTC.

The chain links TRBV19 to TRBJ2-7, with TRBD2 as a possible D gene (6 bases). The length of the CDR3 is 11 residues. Trimming pared 6 bases from V and 6 bases from J, leaving 9 bases between. Per germline, CDR1 LNHDA and CDR2 SQIVND (reference sequence). CDR3 in DNA: TGTGCCAGTAGCCTGGGGGGCGAGCAGTACTTC. It yields the protein CASSLGGEQYF.